This entry describes one TCR beta chain. Antigen: not known. A read error may produce the germline difference seen at one junction end. This entry comes from a study of tumor and adjacent non-tumor tissue in lung cancer. Study at large: There were about 12 adenocarcinoma, a couple of squamous cell carcinoma and 1 small cell lung cancer cases.

Study observations and caveats: In normal lung, the top 100 clones were significantly more dominant than in tumor. Compared with tumor, normal lung showed significantly lower TCR diversity.

This sample's RNA came from whole unsorted tissue. Distant lung tissue was collected more than 3 cm away from the tumor edge. Germline V gives CDR1 MNHEY, CDR2 SVGAGI. CDR3 length equals 14 residues. A modified ARM-PCR protocol with three rounds of nested PCR amplified TCRbeta. TCRdb reanalysed the multiplex PCR reads using MiXCR and keeps one entry per CDR3 protein. Of more than 85,000 distinct CDR3 sequences in the sample, 60% to 70% were seen once. The origin of this receptor is a man aged 55-75 years with non-small cell lung cancer. The specimen was distant non-tumor lung tissue. The chain recombines TRBV6-5 with TRBJ2-5; D is possibly TRBD2 (5 bases). The CDR3 loop reads CANNDQEAEETQYF. DNA for the CDR3: TGTGCCAACAATGATCAGGAGGCTGAGGAGACCCAATACTTC.